Following are 8 T cell receptor beta chains from one sample sequenced in a study of T cell responses to AZD1222 COVID-19 vaccine. Assay used: immunoSEQ multiplex PCR; TCRdb lists only in-frame clones, some missing. This sample has tens of thousands of clones, with about 83% found just once. The sequencing used peripheral blood, collected on day 0 of AZD1222 vaccination. These receptors originate from an adult in good health.

By share, this clone ranks as medium-sized. The gene calls are TRBV6-2 or TRBV6-3 and TRBJ2-7; 9 bases map to TRBD1. CDR1 is MNHEY, CDR2 SVGEGT, per germline. The CDR3 contains 15 residues. The trim removed 5 bases at V and 1 base at J, leaving 6 bases unmatched. CDR3 DNA sequence: TGTGCCAGCAGTCGTGGACAGGGGCCGTCCTACGAGCAGTACTTC. Residues: CASSRGQGPSYEQYF.

The J gene is TRBJ1-2, the V gene TRBV9; 9 bases align to TRBD1. V was clipped by 0 bases and J by 6 bases; unmatched bases: 9. CDR1 is SGDLS, CDR2 YYNGEE, per germline. The CDR3 is made up of 16 amino acids. The CDR3 bases are TGTGCCAGCAGCGTAGCGACGGGACAGGGATATGATGGCTACACCTTC. Encoded protein: CASSVATGQGYDGYTF.

V gene TRBV7-2 combines with J gene TRBJ2-1, with D unresolved. Germline CDR1 SGHTA, CDR2 FQGNSA. The CDR3 totals 16 residues. V was clipped by 5 bases and J by 0 bases, with 14 bases between them. The CDR3 reads CASSPRHQSSYNEQFF. The DNA of the CDR3 is TGTGCCAGCAGCCCGCGACACCAGAGCTCCTACAATGAGCAGTTCTTC.

The chain couples TRBV6-2 or TRBV6-3 to TRBJ1-5; possible D gene TRBD1, 5 bases. The CDR3 consists of 15 residues. Germline V gene lookup returns CDR1 MNHEY and CDR2 SVGEGT. V was pared by 4 bases and J by 2 bases, with 12 bases between. The CDR3 region has the DNA TGTGCCAGCAGTTCGCAGGGAGTACGCAATCAGCCCCAGCATTTT. It is translated as CASSSQGVRNQPQHF.

This chain links TRBV7-2 with TRBJ1-5; D not resolved. Deletions cut 4 bases from V and 2 bases from J, with 9 bases between. The CDR3 has 14 residues. CDR1 SGHTA and CDR2 FQGNSA come from the germline V gene. The CDR3: CASSSGSGNQPQHF. The CDR3 DNA reads TGTGCCAGCAGCTCCGGATCGGGCAATCAGCCCCAGCATTTT.

The chain employs TRBV5-5 and TRBJ2-1; D is uncertain. CDR1 SGHKS and CDR2 YYEKEE come from the germline V gene (reference sequence). V dropped 4 bases and J dropped 9 bases, with 14 bases sitting between them. This CDR3 comprises 13 residues. The CDR3 loop is CASSLDPAIEQFF. The CDR3 DNA sequence: TGTGCCAGCAGCCTGGACCCAGCAATTGAGCAGTTCTTC.

This chain links TRBV11-2 with TRBJ1-6; the D is unclear. The CDR3 extends over 11 amino acids. Trimming removed 5 bases from V and 9 bases from J, with 5 bases in between. CDR1 SGHAT and CDR2 FQNNGV come from the germline V gene. CDR3 residues: CASSPRSPLHF. DNA for the CDR3: TGTGCCAGCAGCCCCCGTTCACCCCTCCACTTT.

This chain connects TRBV7-9 to TRBJ1-1; tentatively, D is TRBD1 (6 bases). Trimming shortened V by 2 bases and J by 4 bases, and 11 bases separated the two germline ends. This CDR3 has 14 residues. Germline V gene data show CDR1 as SEHNR and CDR2 as FQNEAQ (reference sequence). In DNA form, the CDR3 reads TGTGCCAGCAGCTTAACAGGGTCGGGCACTGAAGCTTTCTTT. It codes for CASSLTGSGTEAFF. The whole variable domain, filled in from reference TRBV7-9 and TRBJ1-1, reads DTGVSQNPRHKITKRGQNVTFRCDPISEHNRLYWYRQTLGQGPEFLTYFQNEAQLEKSRLLSDRFSAERPKGSFSTLEIQRTEQGDSAMYLCASSLTGSGTEAFFGQGTRLTVV.